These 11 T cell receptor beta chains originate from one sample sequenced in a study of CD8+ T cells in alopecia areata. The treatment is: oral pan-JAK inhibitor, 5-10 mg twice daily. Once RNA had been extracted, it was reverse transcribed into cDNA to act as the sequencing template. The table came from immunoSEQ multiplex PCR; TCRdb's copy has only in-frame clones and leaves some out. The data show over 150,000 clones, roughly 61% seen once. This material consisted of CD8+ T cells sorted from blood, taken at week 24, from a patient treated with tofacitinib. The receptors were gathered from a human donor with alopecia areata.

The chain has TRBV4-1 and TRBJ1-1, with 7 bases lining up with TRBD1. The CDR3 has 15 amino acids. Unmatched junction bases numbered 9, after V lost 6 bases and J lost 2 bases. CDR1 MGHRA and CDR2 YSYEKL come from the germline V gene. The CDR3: CASRTMGQTNTEAFF. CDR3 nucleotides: TGCGCCAGCAGAACAATGGGACAGACTAACACTGAAGCTTTCTTT.

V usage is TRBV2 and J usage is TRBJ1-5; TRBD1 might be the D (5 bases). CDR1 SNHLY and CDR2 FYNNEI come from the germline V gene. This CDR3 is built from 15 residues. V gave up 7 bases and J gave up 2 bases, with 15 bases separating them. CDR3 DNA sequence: TGTGCCAGCATGAAGGGGAGACGAGGCAATCAGCCCCAGCATTTT. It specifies CASMKGRRGNQPQHF. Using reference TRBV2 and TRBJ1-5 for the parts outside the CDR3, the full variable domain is EPEVTQTPSHQVTQMGQEVILRCVPISNHLYFYWYRQILGQKVEFLVSFYNNEISEKSEIFDDQFSVERPDGSNFTLKIRSTKLEDSAMYFCASMKGRRGNQPQHFGDGTRLSIL.

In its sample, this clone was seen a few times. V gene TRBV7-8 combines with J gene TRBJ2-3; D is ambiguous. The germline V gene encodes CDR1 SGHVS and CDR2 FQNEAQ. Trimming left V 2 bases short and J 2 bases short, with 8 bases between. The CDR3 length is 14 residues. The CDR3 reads CASSLWATTDTQYF. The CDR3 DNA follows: TGTGCCAGCAGCTTATGGGCTACCACAGATACGCAGTATTTT.

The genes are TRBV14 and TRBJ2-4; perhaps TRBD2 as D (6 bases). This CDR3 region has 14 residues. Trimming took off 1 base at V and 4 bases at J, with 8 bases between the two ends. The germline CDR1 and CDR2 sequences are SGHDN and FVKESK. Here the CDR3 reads CASSQAGGKNIQYF. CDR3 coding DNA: TGTGCCAGCAGCCAAGCTGGGGGGAAAAACATTCAGTACTTC.

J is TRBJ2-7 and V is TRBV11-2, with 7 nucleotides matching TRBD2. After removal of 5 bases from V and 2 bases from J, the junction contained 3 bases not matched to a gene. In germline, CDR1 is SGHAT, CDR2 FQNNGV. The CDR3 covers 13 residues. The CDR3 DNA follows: TGTGCCAGCAGCCCGGGACTACCCTACGAGCAGTACTTC. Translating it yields CASSPGLPYEQYF.

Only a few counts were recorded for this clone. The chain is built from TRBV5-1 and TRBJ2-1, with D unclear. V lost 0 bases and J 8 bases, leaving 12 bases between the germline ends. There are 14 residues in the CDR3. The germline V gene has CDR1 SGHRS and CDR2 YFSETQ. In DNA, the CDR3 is TGCGCCAGCAGCTTGGCCAGAGAGATGGATGAGCAGTTCTTC. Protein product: CASSLAREMDEQFF. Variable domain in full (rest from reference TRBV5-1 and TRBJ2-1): KAGVTQTPRYLIKTRGQQVTLSCSPISGHRSVSWYQQTPGQGLQFLFEYFSETQRNKGNFPGRFSGRQFSNSRSEMNVSTLELGDSALYLCASSLAREMDEQFFGPGTRLTVL.

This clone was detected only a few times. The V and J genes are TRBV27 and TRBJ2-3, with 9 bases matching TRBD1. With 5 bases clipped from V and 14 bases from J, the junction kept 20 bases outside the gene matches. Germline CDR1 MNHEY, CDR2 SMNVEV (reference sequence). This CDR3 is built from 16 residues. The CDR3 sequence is CASSTGTGSYPRTPYF. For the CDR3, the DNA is TGTGCCAGCAGTACCGGGACAGGGTCCTACCCCCGCACCCCGTATTTT.

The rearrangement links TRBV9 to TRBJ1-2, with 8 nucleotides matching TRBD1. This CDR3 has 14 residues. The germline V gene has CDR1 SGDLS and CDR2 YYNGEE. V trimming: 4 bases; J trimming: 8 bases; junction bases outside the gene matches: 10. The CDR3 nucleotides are TGTGCCAGCAGCCCACGGGACAGGCCCCTGGGCTACACCTTC. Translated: CASSPRDRPLGYTF.

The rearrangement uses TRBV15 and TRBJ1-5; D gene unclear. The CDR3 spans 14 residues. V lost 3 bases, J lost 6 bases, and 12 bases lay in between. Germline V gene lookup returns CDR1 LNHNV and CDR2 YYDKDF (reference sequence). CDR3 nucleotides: TGTGCCACCAGCAGGGACCCGGGCGGTCAGCCCCAGCATTTT. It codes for CATSRDPGGQPQHF.

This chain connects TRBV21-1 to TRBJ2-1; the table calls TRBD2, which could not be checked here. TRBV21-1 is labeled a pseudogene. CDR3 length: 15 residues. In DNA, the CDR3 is TGTGCCAGCAGCCATCCCGGGACTAGCGGCAATGAGCAGTTCTTC. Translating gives CASSHPGTSGNEQFF.

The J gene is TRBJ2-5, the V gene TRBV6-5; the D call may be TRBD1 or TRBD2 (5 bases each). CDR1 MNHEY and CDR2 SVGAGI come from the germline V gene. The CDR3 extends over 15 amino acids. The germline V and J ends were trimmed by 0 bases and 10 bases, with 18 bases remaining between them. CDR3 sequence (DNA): TGTGCCAGCAGTTACTCGAGGGGACCGCAAGTGGTCCAGTACTTC. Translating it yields CASSYSRGPQVVQYF.